This is a list of T cell receptor beta chains from one sample in a study of response to subunit inactivated influenza vaccine. TCRdb re-called the RT-PCR reads through MiXCR, storing one row per CDR3 protein. The sample lists roughly 160,000 distinct CDR3 sequences; about 10% were seen once. Sequencing was performed on CD8+ T cells sorted from PBMCs, taken approximately 25 months after vaccination. These TCRs come from a man between 50 and 75 years old who received an inactivated influenza vaccine. Each CDR3 is given with its conserved first and last residue. Each record gives: clone size, J gene, D gene, V gene, CDR3 protein, CDR3 DNA. A D gene is named only where the DNA matches it firmly. Rows may omit the clone size; those that give it use once, few, many or a size class.

few TRBJ1-2 NA TRBV29-1 CSVERLLTANYGYTF TGCAGCGTTGAACGACTCTTGACAGCTAACTATGGCTACACCTTC
few TRBJ2-7 TRBD2 TRBV10-2 CASSPSGLKKEQYF TGCGCCAGCAGCCCTAGCGGGCTAAAAAAAGAGCAGTACTTC
NA TRBJ1-6 TRBD1 TRBV19 CASSIDSGTDNSPLHF TGTGCCAGTAGTATAGACTCCGGGACAGATAATTCACCCCTCCACTTT
few TRBJ1-1 NA TRBV20-1 CSARDTWVKGNTEAFF TGCAGTGCTAGAGATACTTGGGTAAAGGGGAACACTGAAGCTTTCTTT
few TRBJ2-7 TRBD1 TRBV6-5 CASSYMDRRSYEQYF TGTGCCAGCAGTTATATGGACAGGAGGTCCTACGAGCAGTACTTC
NA TRBJ1-2 NA TRBV6-2/TRBV6-3 CASSQGGYTF TGTGCCAGCAGCCAGGGCGGCTACACCTTC
few TRBJ1-2 NA TRBV10-3 CAISAVGGLNGYTF TGTGCCATCAGTGCGGTGGGGGGACTTAATGGCTACACCTTC
many TRBJ2-1 TRBD2 TRBV7-8 CASSLGGLAGGYEQFF TGTGCCAGCAGCTTAGGGGGACTAGCGGGAGGGTATGAGCAGTTCTTC
NA TRBJ2-7 TRBD1 TRBV4-3 CASSQGNRGYEQYF TGCGCCAGCAGCCAAGGCAACAGGGGCTACGAGCAGTACTTC
few TRBJ2-7 NA TRBV10-3 CAISESGQNNYEQYF TGTGCCATCAGTGAGTCGGGACAAAACAACTACGAGCAGTACTTC
many TRBJ2-3 NA TRBV11-2 CASSRDLSGDTQYF TGTGCCAGCAGCAGAGACCTTTCGGGGGATACGCAGTATTTT
few TRBJ2-5 NA TRBV7-9 CASSFPLEKYF TGTGCCAGCAGCTTTCCCCTAGAAAAGTACTTC
few TRBJ2-7 NA TRBV19 CASSIFGPGDEQYF TGTGCCAGTAGTATATTTGGGCCGGGGGACGAGCAGTACTTC
NA TRBJ2-1 TRBD2 TRBV12-3/TRBV12-4 CASRRAGGYNEQFF TGTGCCAGCAGGCGGGCGGGGGGCTACAATGAGCAGTTCTTC
large TRBJ2-3 TRBD2 TRBV4-3 CASSQPNAHERGPGDTQYF TGCGCCAGCAGCCAACCGAATGCCCACGAGCGGGGGCCTGGGGATACGCAGTATTTT
many TRBJ2-1 NA TRBV7-8 CASSPPAGEQFF TGTGCCAGCAGCCCCCCAGCCGGTGAGCAGTTCTTC
NA TRBJ2-2 NA TRBV12-3/TRBV12-4 CASGQTAGELFF TGTGCCAGCGGGCAGACAGCCGGGGAGCTGTTTTTT
NA TRBJ2-1 TRBD1 TRBV12-3/TRBV12-4 CASSLVFGTAYNEQFF TGTGCCAGCAGTTTAGTTTTCGGGACAGCCTACAATGAGCAGTTCTTC